Below are 5 T cell receptor beta chains sequenced from a single sample in a study of control samples from healthy donors and cancer patients. Generated by immunoSEQ multiplex PCR, the TCRdb table keeps only in-frame clones and is missing some. Of under 85,000 clones listed, approximately 93% are singletons. Sequenced: PBMCs. All receptors derive from a woman between 35 and 50 years old with lung cancer.

The chain uses TRBV6-1 and TRBJ1-3; the D is unclear. V was clipped by 1 base and J by 7 bases, with 2 bases between them. The CDR3 length is 11 residues. Per the germline V gene, CDR1 is MNHNS and CDR2 is SASEGT. As DNA, the CDR3 is TGTGCCAGCAGTGAAGGGAACACCATATATTTT. It codes for CASSEGNTIYF.

The rearrangement joins TRBV23-1 to TRBJ2-3; D tentatively reads TRBD1 or TRBD2 (5 bases each). TRBV23-1 is an open reading frame, and its role is uncertain. V dropped 4 bases and J dropped 7 bases, with 9 bases sitting between them. The CDR3 covers 12 residues. Written as DNA, the CDR3 is TGCGCCAGCAGTCTAGGGGAGCATACGCAGTATTTT. As protein: CASSLGEHTQYF.

This sequence joins TRBV30 and TRBJ1-1, with 12 nucleotides matching TRBD1. Trimming took 2 bases from V and 2 from J; bases not matched to a gene: 6. CDR1 is GTSNPN and CDR2 is SVGIG in the germline V gene (reference sequence). The CDR3 extends over 16 amino acids. The CDR3 spells CAWSLGTGGFNTEAFF. The CDR3 DNA sequence: TGTGCCTGGAGTTTAGGGACAGGGGGCTTCAACACTGAAGCTTTCTTT.

The genes are TRBV19 and TRBJ2-6, with D possibly matching TRBD1 (5 bases). The germline V gene encodes CDR1 LNHDA and CDR2 SQIVND (reference sequence). The CDR3 totals 16 residues. Deletions cut 1 base from V and 0 bases from J, with 7 bases between. The CDR3 reads CASSIGQSSGANVLTF. CDR3 coding DNA: TGTGCCAGTAGTATAGGACAGAGCTCTGGGGCCAACGTCCTGACTTTC.

This clone occurred once. The rearrangement links TRBV5-6 to TRBJ1-5; D possibly corresponds to TRBD1 (5 bases). V dropped 7 bases and J dropped 4 bases, with 21 bases sitting between them. Per the germline V gene, CDR1 is SGHDT and CDR2 is YYEEEE. The CDR3 consists of 16 residues. In DNA, the CDR3 is TGTGCCAGCTACCTAAGGGGAATGGGCACAAATCAGCCCCAGCATTTT. This sequence encodes CASYLRGMGTNQPQHF.